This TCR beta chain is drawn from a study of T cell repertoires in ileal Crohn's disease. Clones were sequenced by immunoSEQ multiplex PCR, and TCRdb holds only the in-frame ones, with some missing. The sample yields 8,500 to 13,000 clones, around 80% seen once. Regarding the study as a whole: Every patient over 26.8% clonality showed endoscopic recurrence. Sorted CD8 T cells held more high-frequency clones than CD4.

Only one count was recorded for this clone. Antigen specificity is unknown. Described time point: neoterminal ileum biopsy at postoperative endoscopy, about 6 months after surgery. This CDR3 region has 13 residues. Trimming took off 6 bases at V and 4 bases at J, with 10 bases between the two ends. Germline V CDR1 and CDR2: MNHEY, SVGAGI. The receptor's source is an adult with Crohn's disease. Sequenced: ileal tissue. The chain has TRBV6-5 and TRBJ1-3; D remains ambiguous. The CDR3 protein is CASSMTRGNTIYF. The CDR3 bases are TGTGCCAGCAGCATGACCAGGGGAAACACCATATATTTT.